Each of the 16 T cell receptor beta chains below was sequenced from the same sample in a study of blood T cell repertoires in COVID-19. Only in-frame clones appear in the TCRdb table, and some are missing; sequencing was by immunoSEQ multiplex PCR. In the table there are approximately 160,000 clones, approximately 80% of which are singletons. The sequencing sample was made of PBMCs or T cells enriched from blood (not recorded which). All receptors come from a middle-aged man who had recovered from COVID-19.

This chain joins TRBV6-5 and TRBJ2-7; the D gene is possibly TRBD2 (5 bases). Germline V gives CDR1 MNHEY, CDR2 SVGAGI. The CDR3 totals 13 residues. V shed 6 bases and J shed 8 bases, with 17 bases lying between them. DNA of the CDR3: TGTGCCAGCAGCCGGAGGTCGTGGGATCAGCAGTACGTC. Its protein is CASSRRSWDQQYV.

The chain links TRBV5-5 to TRBJ2-3; 7 bases line up with TRBD1. The ends lost 2 bases at V and 2 bases at J; junction bases unmatched: 11. The CDR3 spans 17 residues. Germline CDR1 reads SGHKS; CDR2 reads YYEKEE (reference sequence). CDR3 protein: CASSFQSDRAFTDTQYF. As DNA, the CDR3 is TGTGCCAGCAGCTTCCAGTCCGACAGGGCGTTCACAGATACGCAGTATTTT.

The chain recombines TRBV24-1 with TRBJ2-1; 12 positions agree with TRBD2. The CDR3 totals 15 residues. The ends lost 3 bases at V and 9 bases at J; junction bases unmatched: 5. Germline V gene data show CDR1 as KGHDR and CDR2 as SFDVKD. The CDR3 DNA reads as TGTGCCACCAGTGATGCAGGACTAGCGGGAATTGAGCAGTTCTTC. It specifies CATSDAGLAGIEQFF.

The CDR3 region has the DNA TGTGCCAGCAGCTTAGAAGTTAGGGGTCCCGGGGAGCTGTTTTTT. Protein: CASSLEVRGPGELFF. V gene TRBV7-6 combines with J gene TRBJ2-2; tentatively, D is TRBD1 (5 bases). Germline V gene sequence: CDR1 SGHVS, CDR2 FNYEAQ. Trimming cost V 1 base and J 6 bases, with 12 bases left between them. The CDR3 has 15 amino acids.

CDR3 protein: CASSEALPTGHLNTGELFF. The CDR3 nucleotides read TGTGCCAGCAGTGAAGCCCTACCGACGGGACACTTGAACACCGGGGAGCTGTTTTTT. The J gene is TRBJ2-2, the V gene TRBV2; tentatively, D is TRBD1 (6 bases). Germline CDR1 reads SNHLY; CDR2 reads FYNNEI. CDR3 size: 19 residues. V was cut by 0 bases and J by 1 base, with 18 bases left in between.

This sequence joins TRBV13 and TRBJ2-3; D possibly corresponds to TRBD2 (6 bases). CDR3 length: 16 amino acids. In germline, CDR1 is PRHDT, CDR2 FYEKMQ (reference sequence). Trimming took 4 bases from V and 2 from J, leaving 16 bases between them. The CDR3 reads CASSSPTSTYTDTQYF. The CDR3 DNA is TGTGCCAGCAGCTCCCCCACTAGCACCTACACAGATACGCAGTATTTT.

The chain has TRBV11-2 and TRBJ1-6; 7 nucleotides line up with TRBD1. The germline V gene has CDR1 SGHAT and CDR2 FQNNGV. Trimming took 5 bases from V and 11 from J; bases not matched to a gene: 6. The CDR3 is made up of 13 amino acids. Written as DNA, the CDR3 is TGTGCCAGCAGCGGAGGGGGCCTGGCACCCCTCCACTTT. Translated, it gives CASSGGGLAPLHF. The full variable domain, with the rest looked up from reference TRBV11-2 and TRBJ1-6, is EAGVAQSPRYKIIEKRQSVAFWCNPISGHATLYWYQQILGQGPKLLIQFQNNGVVDDSQLPKDRFSAERLKGVDSTLKIQPAKLEDSAVYLCASSGGGLAPLHFGNGTRLTVT.

This clone has only a few counts. The chain joins TRBV5-1 to TRBJ1-2, with D maybe TRBD1 (6 bases). V was shortened by 2 bases and J by 6 bases, with 17 bases between the two germline ends. This CDR3 region has 15 residues. CDR1 and CDR2 (germline): SGHRS, YFSETQ. The CDR3: CASSFTGRTRDGYTF. DNA for the CDR3: TGCGCCAGCAGCTTTACAGGGAGAACTCGGGATGGCTACACCTTC.

The chain couples TRBV3-1 (or the pseudogene TRBV3-2) to TRBJ1-2; TRBD1 might be the D (6 bases). Between the trimmed V and J ends, which lost 3 bases and 1 base, there was a span of 15 bases. The CDR3 covers 16 residues. In germline, CDR1 is LGHDT, CDR2 YNNKEL (reference sequence). CDR3 coding DNA: TGTGCCAGCAGCCAGGGACAAGGACAGAATAACTATGGCTACACCTTC. Translation gives CASSQGQGQNNYGYTF.

This rearrangement joins TRBV30 to TRBJ1-2, with D perhaps matching TRBD1 (6 bases). V lost 4 bases to trimming and J lost 6 bases, with 18 bases between them. Germline CDR1 reads GTSNPN; CDR2 reads SVGIG (reference sequence). There are 14 residues in the CDR3. This CDR3 is CAWNEPGGAHGYTF. Written as DNA, the CDR3 is TGTGCCTGGAATGAGCCGGGGGGGGCACATGGCTACACCTTC.

The rearrangement uses TRBV5-1 and TRBJ1-5; the match to TRBD1 covers 11 bases. CDR3 length: 15 residues. Per germline, CDR1 SGHRS and CDR2 YFSETQ. V gave up 4 bases and J gave up 3 bases; unmatched junction bases: 3. In nucleotides, the CDR3 is TGCGCCAGCAGCCTGGACAGGGGGCCCAATCAGCCCCAGCATTTT. Translated: CASSLDRGPNQPQHF. Filled out from reference TRBV5-1 and TRBJ1-5, the complete variable domain reads KAGVTQTPRYLIKTRGQQVTLSCSPISGHRSVSWYQQTPGQGLQFLFEYFSETQRNKGNFPGRFSGRQFSNSRSEMNVSTLELGDSALYLCASSLDRGPNQPQHFGDGTRLSIL.

CDR3 bases: TGTGCCAGCAGCTTGGAAACTCAAGAGACCCAGTACTTC. It codes for CASSLETQETQYF. J is TRBJ2-5 and V is TRBV5-4; no clear D. The CDR3 runs 13 residues. V shed 0 bases and J shed 2 bases, with 5 bases lying between them. Looked up from germline, CDR1 is SGHNT and CDR2 is YYREEE (reference sequence).

The J gene is TRBJ1-2, the V gene TRBV11-2; D not resolved. V was pared by 5 bases and J by 6 bases, with 10 bases between. Per the germline V gene, CDR1 is SGHAT and CDR2 is FQNNGV. The CDR3 runs to 12 residues. The CDR3 spells CASSQQVNGYTF. CDR3 DNA sequence: TGTGCCAGCAGCCAGCAGGTTAATGGCTACACCTTC.

This chain joins TRBV10-3 and TRBJ1-1; D call uncertain. V gave up 7 bases and J gave up 3 bases, with 18 bases separating them. The CDR3 is 15 residues long. The germline gives CDR1 ENHRY, CDR2 SYGVKD. The DNA of the CDR3 is TGTGCCATCAAATCCTCGTGGTTCGAGGACACTGAAGCTTTCTTT. Translated, it gives CAIKSSWFEDTEAFF.

V is TRBV9 and J is TRBJ2-2; the D gene is possibly TRBD1 (5 bases). Germline CDR1 is SGDLS and CDR2 is YYNGEE. The CDR3 length is 16 residues. The ends were cut back, 1 base at V and 3 bases at J, with 13 bases in the middle. The DNA of the CDR3 is TGTGCCAGCAGCGTAAATCGTCAGGGTGACACCGGGGAGCTGTTTTTT. It translates to CASSVNRQGDTGELFF.

The V gene is TRBV19, the J gene TRBJ1-1, with 8 bases fitting TRBD1. The CDR3 runs to 13 residues. Germline-derived CDR1 and CDR2 are LNHDA and SQIVND (reference sequence). J was trimmed by 3 bases and V by 4 bases; bases with no gene match: 1. The CDR3 nucleotides read TGTGCCAGTAGTACGGACAGGGACACTGAAGCTTTCTTT. Protein product: CASSTDRDTEAFF.